The rows below give T cell receptor beta chains drawn from one sample of a study of shared clonotypes between healthy human individuals. Sequencing used immunoSEQ multiplex PCR; TCRdb keeps in-frame clones, though not all of them. The sample records about 2 million clones, about 95% being singletons. The sequenced material came from naive CD8+ T cells sorted from blood. These receptors all stem from a man between 18 and 29 years old in good health. The CDR3 runs from the conserved cysteine through the conserved F or W. A D gene is named only where the DNA matches it firmly. A row's size may be missing; if present it is once, few, many or a size class.

cdr3_nt cdr3_aa j_call clone_size v_call d_call
TGTGCCAGCTCATCACGGGACACACTGAACACTGAAGCTTTCTTT CASSSRDTLNTEAFF TRBJ1-1 - TRBV18 -
TGTGCCAGCAGCCAAGATCCAGCGGGAGTTTGGAATGAGCAGTTCTTC CASSQDPAGVWNEQFF TRBJ2-1 - TRBV4-2 TRBD2
TGTGCCAGCAGCTTAGATCGGGCAGCTCAAGAGACCCAGTACTTC CASSLDRAAQETQYF TRBJ2-5 - TRBV11-2 -
TGCAGCGCCACTTCGGACTCTGGAAACACCATATATTTT CSATSDSGNTIYF TRBJ1-3 - TRBV29-1 -
TGTGCCAGCAGTGAATTTGCCGTCAGCTCCTACGAGCAGTACTTC CASSEFAVSSYEQYF TRBJ2-7 - TRBV6-1 -
TGTGCCAGCAGTCCACAGGGGGCCTCCTACGAGCAGTACTTC CASSPQGASYEQYF TRBJ2-7 - TRBV6-5 TRBD1
TGTGCCAGCAGCTTAGATCTGGGAAGCTCTGGAAACACCATATATTTT CASSLDLGSSGNTIYF TRBJ1-3 - TRBV7-2 -
TGTGCCAGTGGGGGGCCTACGCACGAAAAACTGTTTTTT CASGGPTHEKLFF TRBJ1-4 - TRBV7-9 -
TGTGCCAGCAGTCCCAGGGGGCAGGAGACCCAGTACTTC CASSPRGQETQYF TRBJ2-5 - TRBV25-1 TRBD1
TGTGCCAGCTCACCCCCCGCAAACCACAATGAGCAGTTCTTC CASSPPANHNEQFF TRBJ2-1 - TRBV18 -
TGTGCCAGCAGCTTGATAGCGGCATCCGTGGCCTTC CASSLIAASVAF TRBJ1-2 - TRBV5-8 -
TGCGCCAGCAGCTTGCATCTTGGGACAGGGGGCCTAAATGGGGAGACCCAGTACTTC CASSLHLGTGGLNGETQYF TRBJ2-5 - TRBV5-1 TRBD1
TGTGCCACCAGGCCATTGGGGGGATTAGATACGCAGTATTTT CATRPLGGLDTQYF TRBJ2-3 - TRBV15 -
TGCGCCAGCAGCCAAGACCCCTGGGGGGTTAATTCACCCCTCCACTTT CASSQDPWGVNSPLHF TRBJ1-6 - TRBV4-1 -
TGTGCCAGCAGTTTGGGGCAGTTTTACGAGCAGTACTTC CASSLGQFYEQYF TRBJ2-7 - TRBV27 -
TGTGCCAGCAGCTTTACCGGGGGACTAGCGGGAGATTCCTCCTACAATGAGCAGTTCTTC CASSFTGGLAGDSSYNEQFF TRBJ2-1 - TRBV5-4 TRBD2
TGTGCCAGTAGTGCCAGGGACAGGGGGGGAACTGAAGCTTTCTTT CASSARDRGGTEAFF TRBJ1-1 - TRBV19 TRBD1
TGTGCCAGCAGCTCCCAGGCGGGGAACACCGGGGAGCTGTTTTTT CASSSQAGNTGELFF TRBJ2-2 - TRBV7-9 -
TGTGCCAGCAGTGCCTATAATCCGGAGGCGGGAGAGCAGTACTTC CASSAYNPEAGEQYF TRBJ2-7 - TRBV2 -
TGTGCCAGCAGCTCTGTTGACAATGAGCAGTTCTTC CASSSVDNEQFF TRBJ2-1 - TRBV7-6 -
TGTGCCAGCAGCGCACCCACTATCAGGCAGTCTGGGTACCAAGAGACCCAGTACTTC CASSAPTIRQSGYQETQYF TRBJ2-5 - TRBV2 -
TGTGCCTGGAGTCGTAATGAGCAGTTCTTC CAWSRNEQFF TRBJ2-1 - TRBV30 -
TGTGCCAGCAGTTTGGGGACAGGGGGGAACTATGGCTACACCTTC CASSLGTGGNYGYTF TRBJ1-2 - TRBV27 TRBD1
TGCAGCGTCCTGACAGGGAGCTCCTACGAGCAGTACTTC CSVLTGSSYEQYF TRBJ2-7 - TRBV29-1 TRBD1
TGTGCCTGGGGGCCTGGGGCCAACGTCCTGACTTTC CAWGPGANVLTF TRBJ2-6 - TRBV30 -
TGTGCCGGGACCCGGACAGAAAACACTGAAGCTTTCTTT CAGTRTENTEAFF TRBJ1-1 - TRBV2 -
TGTGCCAGCAGCTCGACGAAGATCGCGGGACAGCGCACCGGGGAGCTGTTTTTT CASSSTKIAGQRTGELFF TRBJ2-2 once TRBV7-9 -
TGTGCCAGCAGCTTACAGGGGTATCTCCCCGACAATGAGCAGTTCTTC CASSLQGYLPDNEQFF TRBJ2-1 - TRBV11-2 -
TGTGCCTATCACAGGGGGGTTAACTATGGCTACACCTTC CAYHRGVNYGYTF TRBJ1-2 once TRBV30 TRBD1
TGTGCCAGCAGCTTTTCAGGGGGAGGAAGGGAGCAGTACTTC CASSFSGGGREQYF TRBJ2-7 - TRBV13 -
TGCGCCAGCAGCCAAGTCAAGGGGGAGGTAGGAGGAAATGAGCAGTTCTTC CASSQVKGEVGGNEQFF TRBJ2-1 - TRBV4-1 -
TGTGCCATCAGTGAGGAAGACCTGGAGCAGTACTTC CAISEEDLEQYF TRBJ2-7 - TRBV10-3 -
TGTGCCAGCAGTTCTAGCAGTTGGGGGACCTACAATGAGCAGTTCTTC CASSSSSWGTYNEQFF TRBJ2-1 - TRBV6-6 -
TGCGCCAGCAGCCAAGATACGGGGCCAGGGGGCAACAATGAGCAGTTCTTC CASSQDTGPGGNNEQFF TRBJ2-1 - TRBV4-1 TRBD1
TGTGCCAGCAGTTCTGGACAGGGGACTAATGAAAAACTGTTTTTT CASSSGQGTNEKLFF TRBJ1-4 - TRBV27 TRBD1
TGTGCCAGCAGCTTGGTTACCAGGAACTATGGCTACACCTTC CASSLVTRNYGYTF TRBJ1-2 - TRBV5-8 -
TGTGCCAGCAGCTTAAGGGGAGGACCTACCCTAAGCGAGCAGTACTTC CASSLRGGPTLSEQYF TRBJ2-7 - TRBV7-9 -
TGCGCCAGCAGTGCCACAGGGGGGTCCACGTACGAGCAGTACTTC CASSATGGSTYEQYF TRBJ2-7 - TRBV10-2 TRBD1
TGTGCCTGGAGCCCAGAGGGGGGCGCCGGCTACGAGCAGTACTTC CAWSPEGGAGYEQYF TRBJ2-7 - TRBV30 -
TGTGCCAGCAGCTTGTCAGCGGGGGAAGAGACCCAGTACTTC CASSLSAGEETQYF TRBJ2-5 - TRBV5-4 TRBD2
TGCAGCGTTCGGACAGGGGGGAATGGCTACACCTTC CSVRTGGNGYTF TRBJ1-2 - TRBV29-1 TRBD1
TGTGCCAGCAGTATAACAGGGGAAGAGACCCAGTACTTC CASSITGEETQYF TRBJ2-5 - TRBV6-5 TRBD1
TGTGCCAGCAGCCCAGGACTAGCGGGGAAAAGCTCCTACAATGAGCAGTTCTTC CASSPGLAGKSSYNEQFF TRBJ2-1 - TRBV7-9 TRBD2
TGTGCCAGCAGTCCGAGGACAGTGCGAGGCTACACCTTC CASSPRTVRGYTF TRBJ1-2 once TRBV6-6 -
TGTGCCAGCAGTTTATCGTCCGGGACAGTGGACTTCGAGCAGTACTTC CASSLSSGTVDFEQYF TRBJ2-7 - TRBV27 TRBD1
TGTGCCTGGAGTGTTAACACTCTCTACGAGCAGTACTTC CAWSVNTLYEQYF TRBJ2-7 - TRBV30 -
TGTGCCAGCAGCGTAGAGGTGGGTTTCGGTAACAATGAGCAGTTCTTC CASSVEVGFGNNEQFF TRBJ2-1 - TRBV9 -
TGTGCCAGCAGTGAAGCACCCCTAGCGGGGGGGTCCGGGGAGCTGTTTTTT CASSEAPLAGGSGELFF TRBJ2-2 - TRBV2 TRBD2
TGTGCCAGCACTCCGGGGACAGGGGGGACCTACGAGCAGTACTTC CASTPGTGGTYEQYF TRBJ2-7 - TRBV6-5 TRBD1
TGTGCCAGCAGCGTAGAAGGGGGGCTCACTGAAGCTTTCTTT CASSVEGGLTEAFF TRBJ1-1 - TRBV9 -
TGTGCCAGCTCACCAATTACAGGGATCTCCTACGAGCAGTACTTC CASSPITGISYEQYF TRBJ2-7 - TRBV18 -
TGTGCCAGCAGCTTAGTACAGGACTATGGCTACACCTTC CASSLVQDYGYTF TRBJ1-2 once TRBV7-9 -
TGTGCCAGCAGCTTGTGGTTCAGGACAGGGGGCTCCTACGAGCAGTACTTC CASSLWFRTGGSYEQYF TRBJ2-7 - TRBV5-6 TRBD1